This TCR beta chain was identified during a study of blood T cell repertoires in COVID-19. Study overall: The study drew acute and convalescent COVID-19 samples from the United States, Italy and Spain. The analysed material was cDNA or gDNA that came from T cells, B-cell-depleted T cells, or PBMCs.

Method: immunoSEQ multiplex PCR; TCRdb's copy keeps in-frame clones and lacks some. The sample includes some 240,000 clones, 84% of them seen just once. This CDR3 is built from 15 residues. V shed 3 bases and J 7 bases; nucleotides not matched to a gene: 8. Germline loops: CDR1 SGDLS, CDR2 YYNGEE. This clone was seen only once. The TCR sequence derives from a woman in her thirties or forties who had recovered from COVID-19. Sequencing used peripheral blood. The rearrangement joins TRBV9 to TRBJ2-2, with 8 bases that match TRBD1. In DNA form, the CDR3 reads TGTGCCAGCAGCGCCCGACAGGGGTTGATCGGGGAGCTGTTTTTT. Its protein product is CASSARQGLIGELFF.